This T cell receptor (beta chain) was observed in a study of blood T cell repertoires in COVID-19. Across the study: The samples span acute and convalescent COVID-19 from the United States, Italy and Spain.

Some clones are missing from TCRdb's copy, which holds only in-frame ones; the method was immunoSEQ multiplex PCR. The sample has approximately 64,000 clones, about 88% seen once. V lost 6 bases and J 2 bases, leaving 11 bases between the germline ends. Germline CDR1 MDHEN, CDR2 SYDVKM. The CDR3 loop spans 13 amino acids. The clonotype was recovered from a man aged 65-85 years with acute or convalescent COVID-19. Source material: peripheral blood. The genes are TRBV28 and TRBJ2-7; TRBD2 might be the D (6 bases). CDR3 DNA: TGTGCCAGCAGCCGGGGGTATCCCTACGAGCAGTACTTC. Translation: CASSRGYPYEQYF.